One sample yielded the 11 T cell receptor beta chains listed below, sequenced in a study of OX40 agonist ivuxolimab in advanced cancers. Sequenced by immunoSEQ multiplex PCR; TCRdb stores in-frame clones only, minus some. The data show 35,000 to 45,000 clones, 70% to 85% seen once. Sequencing used CD4+ or CD8+ T cells sorted from blood, obtained in a trial of the OX40 agonist ivuxolimab. The receptors here all came from an adult with an advanced solid tumor such as melanoma, head and neck, liver or kidney cancer.

V and J are TRBV5-4 and TRBJ2-1; perhaps TRBD2 as D (5 bases). Germline V gene lookup returns CDR1 SGHNT and CDR2 YYREEE (reference sequence). V lost 2 bases, J lost 3 bases, and 9 bases lay in between. The CDR3 runs to 14 residues. The CDR3 bases are TGTGCCAGCAGCTTACTAGGTGGCTACAATGAGCAGTTCTTC. The encoded protein is CASSLLGGYNEQFF.

The table lists this clone with a few counts. The V and J genes are TRBV4-1 and TRBJ2-1; a possible D gene is TRBD2 (6 bases). Per germline, CDR1 MGHRA and CDR2 YSYEKL. The germline V and J ends were trimmed by 1 base and 6 bases, with 13 bases remaining between them. This CDR3 is 15 amino acids long. The CDR3 nucleotides read TGCGCCAGCAGCCAAGGGACTACCGCCCGCAATGAGCAGTTCTTC. It yields the protein CASSQGTTARNEQFF.

This chain links TRBV4-3 with TRBJ2-5; D unclear. The J call may be faulty, since TRBJ2-7 better matches the DNA end. There are 13 residues in the CDR3. Germline CDR1 LGHNA, CDR2 YSLEER. CDR3 nucleotides: TGCGCCAGCAGCCAAGTGGACGGTCACGAGCAGTACTTC. It yields the protein CASSQVDGHEQYF.

CDR3 sequence reads: CASTRTLVEPQHF. As DNA, the CDR3 is TGTGCCAGCACTAGGACACTAGTTGAGCCCCAGCATTTT. The chain uses TRBV6-1 and TRBJ1-5; possible D gene TRBD1, 5 bases. V lost 7 bases to trimming and J lost 8 bases, with 15 bases between them. The CDR3 spans 13 residues. CDR1 MNHNS and CDR2 SASEGT come from the germline V gene.

The genes are TRBV12-5 and TRBJ2-3; unclear D gene. The CDR3 is 17 residues long. CDR1 LGHNT and CDR2 FRNRAP come from the germline V gene. V was pared by 1 base and J by 0 bases, with 14 bases between. In nucleotides, the CDR3 is TGTGCTAGTGGTTTGGGGGCAGCAGGTCCTAGCACAGATACGCAGTATTTT. It codes for CASGLGAAGPSTDTQYF.

As for this clone: Within the sample, other DNA sequences also encode this same CDR3. The rearrangement joins TRBV28 to TRBJ2-1; unclear D gene. Germline V CDR1 and CDR2: MDHEN, SYDVKM. Trimming stripped 6 bases from V and 5 bases from J, with 2 bases between. The CDR3 covers 10 residues. CDR3 sequence: CASSDNEQFF. The CDR3 DNA is TGTGCCAGCAGCGACAATGAGCAGTTCTTC.

The rearrangement uses TRBV6-1 and TRBJ1-2; perhaps TRBD1 as D (6 bases). The ends were cut back, 0 bases at V and 7 bases at J, with 15 bases in the middle. Germline CDR1 and CDR2: MNHNS and SASEGT. The CDR3 is 15 amino acids. CDR3: CASSEAWRGSGGYTF. The CDR3 DNA is TGTGCCAGCAGTGAAGCGTGGAGGGGGTCAGGTGGCTACACCTTC.

This chain links TRBV28 with TRBJ2-7, with 10 bases fitting TRBD2. The trim removed 3 bases at V and 0 bases at J, leaving 5 bases unmatched. Germline V gene data show CDR1 as MDHEN and CDR2 as SYDVKM. The CDR3 consists of 16 residues. CDR3 residues: CASSLGSSGSSYEQYF. CDR3 nucleotides: TGTGCCAGCAGTTTGGGGTCTAGCGGGAGCTCCTACGAGCAGTACTTC.

The chain combines TRBV5-5 with TRBJ2-1; 13 bases are shared with TRBD2. The CDR3 has 15 residues. Trimming removed 2 bases from V and 9 bases from J; junction bases left unmatched: 5. The germline V gene encodes CDR1 SGHKS and CDR2 YYEKEE (reference sequence). The CDR3 DNA reads as TGTGCCAGCAGCTTACCGGGACTAGCGGGAACTGAGCAGTTCTTC. The encoded protein is CASSLPGLAGTEQFF.

The chain is built from TRBV6-1 and TRBJ1-6, with D perhaps matching TRBD1 (5 bases). The V end was cut by 4 bases, the J end by 4 bases, with 8 bases between. CDR1 is MNHNS, CDR2 SASEGT, per germline. The CDR3 is made up of 14 amino acids. CDR3 protein: CASSAGPYNSPLHF. In DNA form, the CDR3 reads TGTGCCAGCAGTGCGGGACCTTATAATTCACCCCTCCACTTT.

The V gene is TRBV5-1, the J gene TRBJ2-2; a possible D gene is TRBD1 (6 bases). The CDR3 contains 15 residues. The V and J ends lost 3 bases and 0 bases respectively, with 9 bases between them. Germline CDR1 reads SGHRS; CDR2 reads YFSETQ. The CDR3 DNA reads as TGCGCCAGCAGCTACAGGGACGCGAACACCGGGGAGCTGTTTTTT. This sequence encodes CASSYRDANTGELFF. The whole variable domain, filled in from reference TRBV5-1 and TRBJ2-2, reads KAGVTQTPRYLIKTRGQQVTLSCSPISGHRSVSWYQQTPGQGLQFLFEYFSETQRNKGNFPGRFSGRQFSNSRSEMNVSTLELGDSALYLCASSYRDANTGELFFGEGSRLTVL.